This TCR beta chain was documented in a study of T-cell reconstitution after alpha-beta-depleted transplantation in children. Findings and caveats of the study: Two months or so post-transplant, alpha-beta T cells reportedly derived from several hundred expanded graft clones. Once a year had passed after transplant, T-cell counts and diversity came mostly from newly produced T cells. Surviving recipient T cells and intrathymic progenitors accounted for some patients' high TCRbeta diversity at day 60.

From germline, CDR1 is SQVTM and CDR2 ANQGSEA. The CDR3 is 8 residues long, counting both termini. It was with unique molecular identifiers that the TCRbeta library was prepared. TCRdb re-called the PCR reads through MiXCR, storing one row per CDR3 protein. The profile shows more than 500,000 distinct CDR3 sequences, 11% of them singletons. In the case of this clonotype: What it recognizes is unknown. This CDR3 is missing its conserved last phenylalanine or tryptophan, likely due to a read error. No DNA is shown, since the ends of the CDR3 on it are uncertain; the CDR3 is the one TCRdb lists.

The material was PBMCs, mostly from graft donor cells, obtained 180 days after TCRalphabeta/CD19-depleted stem cell transplant. This clonotype was sampled from a female patient aged 2 to 10 who had a stem cell transplant for aplastic anemia, so the T cells may come from the graft donor. J is TRBJ1-1 and V is TRBV29-1. CDR3: CSPPGGGI.